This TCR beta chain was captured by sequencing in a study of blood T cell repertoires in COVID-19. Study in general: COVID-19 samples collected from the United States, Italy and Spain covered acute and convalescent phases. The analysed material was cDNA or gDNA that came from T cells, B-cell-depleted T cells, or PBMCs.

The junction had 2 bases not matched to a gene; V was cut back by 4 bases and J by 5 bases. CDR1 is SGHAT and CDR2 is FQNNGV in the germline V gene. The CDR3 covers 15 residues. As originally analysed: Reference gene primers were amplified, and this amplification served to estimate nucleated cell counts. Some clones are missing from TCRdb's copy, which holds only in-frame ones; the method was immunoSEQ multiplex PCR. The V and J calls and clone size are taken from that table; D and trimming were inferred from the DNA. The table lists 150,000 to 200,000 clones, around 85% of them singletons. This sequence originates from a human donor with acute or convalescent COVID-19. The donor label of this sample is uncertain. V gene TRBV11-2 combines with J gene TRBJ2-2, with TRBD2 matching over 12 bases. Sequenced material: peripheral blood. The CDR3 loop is CASSSTSGGTGELFF. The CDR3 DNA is TGTGCCAGCAGCTCGACTAGCGGGGGTACCGGGGAGCTGTTTTTT.